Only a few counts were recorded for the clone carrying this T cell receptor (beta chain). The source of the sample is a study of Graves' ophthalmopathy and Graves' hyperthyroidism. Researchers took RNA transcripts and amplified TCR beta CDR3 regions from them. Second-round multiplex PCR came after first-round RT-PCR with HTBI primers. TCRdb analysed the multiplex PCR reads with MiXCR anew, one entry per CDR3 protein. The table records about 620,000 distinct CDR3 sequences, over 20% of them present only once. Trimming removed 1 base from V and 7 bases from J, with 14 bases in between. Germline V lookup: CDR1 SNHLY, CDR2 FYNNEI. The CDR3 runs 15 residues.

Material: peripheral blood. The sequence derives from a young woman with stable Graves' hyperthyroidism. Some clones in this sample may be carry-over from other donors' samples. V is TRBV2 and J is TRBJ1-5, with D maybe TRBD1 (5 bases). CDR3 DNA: TGTGCCAGCAGTGAAGGGGGCGGCAGGCTCCAGCCCCAGCATTTT. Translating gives CASSEGGGRLQPQHF.